Presented here are 9 T cell receptor beta chains from one specimen sequenced in a study of blood T cell repertoires in COVID-19. The method was immunoSEQ multiplex PCR; TCRdb's version includes in-frame clones alone and lacks a portion of them. Found here are roughly 200,000 clones, approximately 89% of them singletons; the top ten hold approximately 2.5%. The sequenced sample consisted of PBMCs or T cells enriched from blood (not recorded which). The receptors come from a woman between 40 and 50 years old with acute COVID-19.

V gene TRBV19 combines with J gene TRBJ1-5, with D possibly TRBD1 on 5 matching bases. The CDR3 loop spans 13 amino acids. V was trimmed by 4 bases and J by 6 bases, leaving 10 bases between them. Germline CDR1 LNHDA, CDR2 SQIVND (reference sequence). This chain's CDR3 is CASSTGGSQPQHF. Written as DNA, the CDR3 is TGTGCCAGTAGTACGGGGGGATCTCAGCCCCAGCATTTT.

The rearrangement joins TRBV21-1 to TRBJ2-7; the DNA was not used to check the table's D call, TRBD2. TRBV21-1 is classified as a pseudogene. The CDR3 is 15 amino acids. The CDR3: CASRKRLDYLYEQYF. CDR3 sequence (DNA): TGTGCCAGCAGGAAGAGACTAGACTATCTCTACGAGCAGTACTTC.

The J gene is TRBJ1-1, the V gene TRBV3-1 (or the pseudogene TRBV3-2); TRBD1 might be the D (5 bases). V was pared by 3 bases and J by 11 bases, with 25 bases between. The V gene's germline CDR1 is LGHDT and CDR2 YNNKEL (reference sequence). The CDR3 has 16 residues. CDR3 residues: CASSQTTRKVVSGAFF. In nucleotides, the CDR3 is TGTGCCAGCAGCCAGACGACACGGAAAGTGGTCTCAGGGGCTTTCTTT.

This rearrangement joins TRBV6-5 to TRBJ1-5, with 9 bases identical to TRBD1. CDR3 size: 14 residues. The germline gives CDR1 MNHEY, CDR2 SVGAGI. V was clipped by 5 bases and J by 3 bases; unmatched bases: 2. CDR3 nucleotide sequence: TGTGCCAGCAGTCGGGACAGGGACAATCAGCCCCAGCATTTT. Its translation is CASSRDRDNQPQHF.

V gene TRBV9 combines with J gene TRBJ2-1, with 7 positions matching TRBD1. This CDR3 spans 16 amino acids. Germline V gives CDR1 SGDLS, CDR2 YYNGEE. Trimming cost V 3 bases and J 4 bases; bases outside gene matches: 10. The CDR3: CASSDGYRGPYNEQFF. CDR3 nucleotides: TGTGCCAGCAGCGACGGGTACAGGGGTCCTTACAATGAGCAGTTCTTC.

The genes are TRBV3-1 (or the pseudogene TRBV3-2) and TRBJ1-1; D is unclear. Trimming cost V 1 base and J 3 bases, with 6 bases left between them. CDR1 LGHDT and CDR2 YNNKEL come from the germline V gene (reference sequence). The CDR3 is 13 amino acids. In nucleotides, the CDR3 is TGTGCCAGCAGCCAAGGGGAGTACACTGAAGCTTTCTTT. Protein: CASSQGEYTEAFF.

The chain carries TRBV4-1 and TRBJ2-7, with TRBD1 matching 8 bases. Germline CDR1 is MGHRA and CDR2 is YSYEKL. The CDR3 is 15 amino acids. J lost 4 bases, V lost 1 base, and 6 bases had no gene match. CDR3 loop: CASSQGQGPSYEQYF. In nucleotides, the CDR3 is TGCGCCAGCAGCCAAGGACAGGGGCCTTCTTACGAGCAGTACTTC.

The genes are TRBV21-1 and TRBJ2-1; TRBD1, the D gene given by the table, was not confirmed from the DNA. TRBV21-1 is a pseudogene locus. The CDR3 sequence is 15 residues long. Here the CDR3 reads CASSIRRGPYCEQFF. The CDR3 DNA reads TGTGCCAGCAGCATAAGAAGGGGCCCGTATTGTGAGCAGTTCTTC.

The chain uses TRBV19 and TRBJ2-5, with D possibly being TRBD1 (6 bases). There are 15 residues in the CDR3. In germline, CDR1 is LNHDA, CDR2 SQIVND (reference sequence). V shed 5 bases and J shed 1 base, with 14 bases lying between them. CDR3 in amino acids: CASSPRQELQETQYF. The CDR3 bases are TGTGCCAGTAGTCCCCGACAGGAACTCCAAGAGACCCAGTACTTC.